This is a list of T cell receptor beta chains from one sample in a study of blood T cell repertoires in COVID-19. TCRdb's copy holds only in-frame clones and misses some; the assay was immunoSEQ multiplex PCR. The table has about 400,000 clones, around 90% seen once. The sequencing sample was made of PBMCs or T cells enriched from blood (not recorded which). The receptors derive from a woman aged 40 to 49 with acute COVID-19. Each CDR3 is given with its conserved first and last residue. A D gene is named only where the DNA matches it firmly. Clone sizes are given selectively: once, few, many, or a class where the clone is expanded.

12	-	-	TRBV25-1	TRBJ1-2	CASSARVGGYTF	TGTGCCAGCAGTGCCAGGGTGGGTGGCTACACCTTC
17	TRBD2	-	TRBV5-4	TRBJ2-2	CASRSAGGQRGAGELFF	TGTGCCAGCAGGTCAGCGGGGGGGCAGAGAGGAGCCGGGGAGCTGTTTTTT
15	-	-	TRBV4-2	TRBJ1-5	CASSRSDNSNQPQHF	TGTGCCAGCAGCCGATCGGACAATAGCAATCAGCCCCAGCATTTT
16	TRBD1	-	TRBV27	TRBJ1-5	CASSSRQGASNQPQHF	TGTGCCAGCTCGAGTAGACAGGGGGCGAGCAATCAGCCCCAGCATTTT
14	-	-	TRBV27	TRBJ1-6	CASRGARSNSPLHF	TGTGCCAGCAGAGGGGCACGGAGTAATTCACCCCTCCACTTT
15	-	-	TRBV6-2/TRBV6-3	TRBJ1-5	CASSRTQGWYQPQHF	TGTGCCAGCAGCCGAACACAGGGTTGGTATCAGCCCCAGCATTTT
13	TRBD2	-	TRBV12-3/TRBV12-4	TRBJ2-5	CASTWGGIETQYF	TGTGCCAGCACATGGGGGGGAATAGAGACCCAGTACTTC
15	-	few	TRBV6-5	TRBJ1-4	CASSSRGGSNEKLFF	TGTGCCAGCAGTTCCAGGGGCGGGTCTAATGAAAAACTGTTTTTT
12	-	-	TRBV30	TRBJ1-2	CAWSVRGYGYTF	TGTGCCTGGAGTGTACGGGGCTATGGCTACACCTTC
13	TRBD2	-	TRBV4-2	TRBJ2-3	CASSQDMGLDPYF	TGTGCCAGCAGCCAAGACATGGGACTAGACCCGTATTTT
10	-	-	TRBV20-1	TRBJ1-2	CSALYDGYTF	TGCAGTGCCTTGTATGATGGCTACACCTTC
13	TRBD1	-	TRBV30	TRBJ1-2	CAWSKNRGYGYTF	TGTGCCTGGAGTAAGAACAGGGGATATGGCTACACCTTC
13	TRBD2	-	TRBV5-1	TRBJ2-7	CASSFGGAYEQYF	TGCGCCAGCAGCTTCGGGGGGGCCTACGAGCAGTACTTC
16	TRBD2	-	TRBV9	TRBJ2-3	CASSVDGGGAPDTQYF	TGTGCCAGCAGCGTAGATGGCGGGGGGGCCCCTGATACGCAGTATTTT
15	-	-	TRBV16	TRBJ1-2	CASSQSRAGDYGYTF	TGTGCCAGCAGCCAATCGAGGGCGGGAGACTATGGCTACACCTTC
16	TRBD1	-	TRBV11-2	TRBJ1-2	CASSLIYRGTNYGYTF	TGTGCCAGCAGCTTAATCTACAGGGGGACTAACTATGGCTACACCTTC
13	-	-	TRBV13	TRBJ1-2	CASSLGREVPYTF	TGTGCCAGCAGCTTAGGCCGTGAGGTCCCCTACACCTTC
14	-	few	TRBV7-9	TRBJ1-2	CASSLGRALYGYTF	TGTGCCAGCAGCTTAGGCAGGGCTCTCTATGGCTACACCTTC
13	TRBD1	-	TRBV2	TRBJ2-2	CASSGQGNGELFF	TGTGCCAGCAGCGGACAGGGTAACGGGGAGCTGTTTTTT
14	TRBD2	-	TRBV5-1	TRBJ2-7	CASSLGGGEDEQYF	TGCGCCAGCAGCTTGGGCGGGGGGGAGGACGAGCAGTACTTC
15	TRBD1	-	TRBV28	TRBJ1-2	CASRPGQGGIYGYTF	TGTGCCAGCAGGCCTGGACAGGGGGGGATCTATGGCTACACCTTC
14	-	-	TRBV2	TRBJ2-7	CASNLPGTPYEQYF	TGTGCCAGCAATTTGCCGGGGACTCCCTACGAGCAGTACTTC
13	-	-	TRBV12-3/TRBV12-4	TRBJ1-2	CASSYRGSAGYTF	TGTGCCAGCAGTTATCGGGGGTCGGCTGGCTACACCTTC
14	TRBD2	-	TRBV7-8	TRBJ2-7	CASSPREGPYEQYF	TGTGCCAGCAGCCCGCGGGAGGGACCGTACGAGCAGTACTTC
15	-	-	TRBV2	TRBJ1-3	CASSELDSSGNTIYF	TGTGCCAGCAGTGAACTTGATAGCTCTGGAAACACCATATATTTT
13	TRBD1	-	TRBV6-5	TRBJ1-2	CASSTRTGGGYTF	TGTGCCAGCAGTACACGGACAGGAGGCGGCTACACCTTC
14	-	-	TRBV6-5	TRBJ2-1	CATSGISSYNEQFF	TGTGCCACCTCGGGGATATCCTCCTACAATGAGCAGTTCTTC
13	-	few	TRBV6-5	TRBJ1-6	CASRDINNSPLHF	TGTGCCAGCAGGGACATTAATAATTCACCCCTCCACTTT
18	TRBD2	-	TRBV4-2	TRBJ2-3	CASSHVAGTSGGGDTQYF	TGTGCCAGCAGCCACGTAGCCGGGACTAGCGGGGGGGGAGATACGCAGTATTTT
15	TRBD1	-	TRBV6-5	TRBJ1-5	CASSLDRGTGQPQHF	TGTGCCAGCAGTCTGGACAGGGGGACCGGTCAGCCCCAGCATTTT
13	TRBD1	-	TRBV30	TRBJ1-6	CAWRDRGNSPLHF	TGTGCCTGGAGGGACAGGGGTAATTCACCCCTCCACTTT
16	-	-	TRBV5-1	TRBJ1-4	CASSPFGQTNNEKLFF	TGCGCCAGCAGCCCGTTCGGACAGACAAATAATGAAAAACTGTTTTTT
13	TRBD1	-	TRBV10-3	TRBJ1-2	CATLLTGGYGYTF	TGTGCCACCCTACTGACAGGGGGCTATGGCTACACCTTC
14	-	-	TRBV7-9	TRBJ2-2	CASNAPSGTGELFF	TGTGCCAGCAACGCCCCATCAGGGACCGGGGAGCTGTTTTTT
14	-	-	TRBV7-9	TRBJ1-3	CASSQTVAGNTIYF	TGTGCCAGCAGCCAAACAGTGGCTGGAAACACCATATATTTT
11	TRBD2	-	TRBV10-2	TRBJ2-3	CASNGLGSWCF	TGCGCCAGCAATGGACTAGGGTCTTGGTGTTTT
13	-	-	TRBV15	TRBJ1-2	CATSRDGPYGYTF	TGTGCCACCAGCAGAGATGGGCCCTATGGCTACACCTTC
11	-	-	TRBV20-1	TRBJ1-2	CSARRAYGYTF	TGCAGTGCTAGGCGGGCCTATGGCTACACCTTC
15	TRBD1	-	TRBV7-2	TRBJ1-3	CASSPGGYSGNTIYF	TGTGCCAGCAGCCCAGGGGGGTATTCAGGAAACACCATATATTTT
15	-	-	TRBV30	TRBJ1-3	CAWSVPRVGGNTIYF	TGTGCCTGGAGTGTACCCAGGGTTGGTGGAAACACCATATATTTT